This T cell receptor (beta chain) was retrieved from a study of blood T cell repertoires in COVID-19. Germline values: CDR1 LNHDA, CDR2 SQIVND (reference sequence). Trimming removed 6 bases at V and 1 base at J, with 14 bases between. There are 15 residues in the CDR3. The repertoire was sequenced with immunoSEQ multiplex PCR; TCRdb's copy has only in-frame clones and lacks some. The table records 130,000 to 150,000 clones, roughly nine tenths of them present only once. The receptor was isolated from a human donor in a cohort sampled during active COVID-19. V and J are TRBV19 and TRBJ2-3, with D unclear. Sequencing input: peripheral blood. The CDR3 here is CASSPLIYGTDTQYF. As DNA, the CDR3 is TGTGCCAGTAGCCCCCTAATTTACGGCACAGATACGCAGTATTTT.